This record covers a single TCR beta chain. Its target is not known. Each CDR3 protein gets one entry after TCRdb re-called the 5' RACE reads with MiXCR. The sample has a few hundred thousand distinct CDR3 sequences; under 9.5% are singletons. This entry is derived from a study of identical twins. General observations from the study: Beta clonotypes that were abundant in cord blood contained fewer insertions, a pattern absent from memory repertoires. Analyses based on zero insertions could be partly confounded by invariant MAIT and iNKT cells. Conclusions were based on cross-sectional statistical analysis, without following the same donors.

A further study also used this sample, focusing on yellow fever vaccine responses in identical twins.

The sequenced sample was memory (CD45RO+) T cells sorted from blood. This TCR was recovered from a woman between 18 and 29 years old in good health.

CDR3 sequence: CASSLGLAGETYEQYF. The CDR3 region has the DNA TGTGCCAGCAGCCTGGGACTAGCGGGAGAGACCTACGAGCAGTACTTC. The genes are TRBV7-2 and TRBJ2-7; 14 positions agree with TRBD2. V lost 5 bases to trimming and J lost 2 bases; unmatched junction nucleotides: 5. CDR3 length equals 16 residues. Germline V gives CDR1 SGHTA, CDR2 FQGNSA. The full variable domain, completed using reference TRBV7-2 and TRBJ2-7, is GAGVSQSPSNKVTEKGKDVELRCDPISGHTALYWYRQSLGQGLEFLIYFQGNSAPDKSGLPSDRFSAERTGGSVSTLTIQRTQQEDSAVYLCASSLGLAGETYEQYFGPGTRLTVT.